The 3 T cell receptor beta chains in this list originate from one sample, sequenced in a study of radiotherapy plus CTLA-4 blockade in lung cancer. Profiled with immunoSEQ multiplex PCR; TCRdb holds only in-frame clones, not every one. The sample lists 40,000 to 45,000 clones; about 77% were seen once. This sample comprised peripheral blood, obtained from a patient treated with radiotherapy plus ipilimumab. Every receptor here comes from a human donor with non-small cell lung cancer who had stable disease on radiotherapy plus ipilimumab.

The table lists this clone with a few counts. The gene calls are TRBV2 and TRBJ1-6, with D uncertain. Trimming pared 2 bases from V and 13 bases from J, leaving 9 bases between. The V gene's germline CDR1 is SNHLY and CDR2 FYNNEI. This CDR3 has 12 residues. CDR3: CASSESRFPLHF. DNA for the CDR3: TGTGCCAGCAGTGAATCCAGGTTTCCCCTCCACTTT.

The sample holds a few counts of this clone. This likely traces to a read error, being one base from a far larger clone. The sample holds other DNA sequences that translate to the same CDR3. The J gene is TRBJ2-7, the V gene TRBV5-4, with 8 bases identical to TRBD1. The CDR3 has 13 residues. The germline gives CDR1 SGHNT, CDR2 YYREEE (reference sequence). V trimming: 4 bases; J trimming: 7 bases; junction bases outside the gene matches: 7. In DNA, the CDR3 is TGTGCCAGCAGCCACAGGACAGGGCGGGAGCAGTACTTC. It encodes CASSHRTGREQYF.

This chain joins TRBV2 and TRBJ2-5; TRBD1 might be the D (5 bases). The length of the CDR3 is 15 residues. The V gene's germline CDR1 is SNHLY and CDR2 FYNNEI. Trimming left V 5 bases short and J 5 bases short, with 18 bases between. CDR3 in amino acids: CASSSRRGGAETQYF. CDR3 DNA: TGTGCCAGCAGTAGCCGTAGGGGTGGGGCGGAGACCCAGTACTTC.